The 25 T cell receptor beta chains given below trace back to one sample, sequenced in a study of blood T cell repertoires in COVID-19 (TCRdb year 2020). Library construction relied on the immunoSEQ multiplex PCR assay. Held by TCRdb, this immuneACCESS table contains in-frame sequences only and omits some clones. Under half of the omission traces to an unresolved V gene where checked; the cause of the rest is unknown. The sample records 280,000 or so clones, about 86% of which are singletons. The top ten hold about 1.9% of the sample. The sample taken for sequencing was peripheral blood. All receptors come from a woman aged 30 to 39 who had recovered from COVID-19.

The chain couples TRBV6-5 to TRBJ2-1; D perhaps matches TRBD2 (5 bases). Germline V gene data show CDR1 as MNHEY and CDR2 as SVGAGI. The CDR3 loop spans 11 amino acids. Trimming removed 8 bases from V and 9 bases from J, with 11 bases in between. The CDR3 DNA sequence: TGTGCCAGCCTTACACGGGGTGAGCAGTTCTTC. Amino acids: CASLTRGEQFF.

The genes are TRBV4-1 and TRBJ2-1; 8 bases line up with TRBD2. The germline CDR1 and CDR2 sequences are MGHRA and YSYEKL. The CDR3 has 16 amino acids. V was pared by 0 bases and J by 0 bases, with 1 base of the junction left unmatched. CDR3 nucleotides: TGCGCCAGCAGCCAAGACGGGACTAGCTCCTACAATGAGCAGTTCTTC. Residues: CASSQDGTSSYNEQFF.

The count of this clone is one. The rearrangement joins TRBV7-8 to TRBJ1-5, with D perhaps matching TRBD1 (6 bases). The CDR3 spans 15 residues. V lost 4 bases to trimming and J lost 0 bases, with 10 bases between them. In germline, CDR1 is SGHVS, CDR2 FQNEAQ. Here the CDR3 DNA reads TGTGCCAGCAGCTCTTGGACAGATAGCAATCAGCCCCAGCATTTT. Translation gives CASSSWTDSNQPQHF.

In this sample, this clone turned up once. This rearrangement joins TRBV3-1 (or the pseudogene TRBV3-2) to TRBJ2-2; the match to TRBD2 covers 8 bases. Germline CDR1 LGHDT, CDR2 YNNKEL (reference sequence). Losses at the gene ends were 0 bases for V and 3 bases for J; bases not matched to a gene: 6. The CDR3 extends over 17 amino acids. CDR3: CASSQDPRGGHTGELFF. CDR3 DNA sequence: TGTGCCAGCAGCCAAGATCCCCGGGGGGGTCACACCGGGGAGCTGTTTTTT.

The genes are TRBV7-8 and TRBJ1-2; D is unclear. Between the trimmed V and J ends, which lost 5 bases and 7 bases, there was a span of 17 bases. Germline CDR1 reads SGHVS; CDR2 reads FQNEAQ. The CDR3 has 14 residues. The CDR3 sequence: CASSRGGGMRGYTF. Written as DNA, the CDR3 is TGTGCCAGCAGCCGAGGAGGCGGGATGCGTGGCTACACCTTC.

The genes are TRBV4-1 and TRBJ2-7; TRBD2 is a possible D gene (5 bases). V was trimmed by 1 base and J by 6 bases, leaving 16 bases between them. The CDR3 extends over 15 amino acids. The germline V gene has CDR1 MGHRA and CDR2 YSYEKL. This CDR3 reads CASSQVGLISPEQYF. In DNA form, the CDR3 reads TGCGCCAGCAGCCAAGTTGGACTTATTTCCCCCGAGCAGTACTTC.

The rearrangement links TRBV6-4 to TRBJ1-2, with a weak D call TRBD1 (6 bases). Germline CDR1 reads MRHNA; CDR2 reads SNTAGT. Between the trimmed V and J ends, which lost 4 bases and 0 bases, there was a span of 6 bases. The CDR3 is 13 residues long. The CDR3 sequence is CASSGDTNYGYTF. Written as DNA, the CDR3 is TGTGCCAGCAGTGGGGACACTAACTATGGCTACACCTTC.

This clone appeared once. This chain joins TRBV3-1 (or the pseudogene TRBV3-2) and TRBJ1-6; a possible D gene is TRBD1 (5 bases). Germline lookup yields CDR1 LGHDT and CDR2 YNNKEL (reference sequence). This CDR3 contains 17 residues. The V end was cut by 0 bases, the J end by 6 bases, with 15 bases between. CDR3 residues: CASSQEGGGIGNSPLHF. The DNA for the CDR3 is TGTGCCAGCAGCCAAGAAGGTGGGGGGATCGGTAATTCACCCCTCCACTTT.

Only a few counts were recorded for this clone. The rearrangement joins TRBV19 to TRBJ1-5; 9 positions match TRBD1. Germline-derived CDR1 and CDR2 are LNHDA and SQIVND (reference sequence). Germline trimming cut 5 bases from V and 1 base from J; bases unmatched to any gene: 6. This CDR3 spans 16 amino acids. The CDR3: CASSWDREGSNQPQHF. The CDR3 nucleotides read TGTGCCAGTAGTTGGGACAGGGAGGGGAGCAATCAGCCCCAGCATTTT.

V usage is TRBV18 and J usage is TRBJ1-4; no clear D gene. V lost 3 bases and J lost 5, with 13 bases in between. CDR1 is KGHSH and CDR2 is LQKENI in the germline V gene. This CDR3 is 15 amino acids long. The CDR3 here is CASSPLITENEKLFF. For the CDR3, the DNA is TGTGCCAGCTCACCTCTCATAACTGAGAATGAAAAACTGTTTTTT.

The CDR3 DNA reads as TGTGCCAGCAGTCAAGGTAGCGGGAGGGCCCAAGAGACCCAGTACTTC. It codes for CASSQGSGRAQETQYF. V gene TRBV28 combines with J gene TRBJ2-5; 11 positions agree with TRBD2. The CDR3 runs 16 residues. The ends lost 5 bases at V and 1 base at J; junction bases unmatched: 6. Germline CDR1 and CDR2: MDHEN and SYDVKM. The full variable domain, its missing parts supplied by reference TRBV28 and TRBJ2-5, is DVKVTQSSRYLVKRTGEKVFLECVQDMDHENMFWYRQDPGLGLRLIYFSYDVKMKEKGDIPEGYSVSREKKERFSLILESASTNQTSMYLCASSQGSGRAQETQYFGPGTRLLVL.

This chain uses TRBV6-5 with TRBJ2-3; 8 nucleotides agree with TRBD1. Germline CDR1 and CDR2: MNHEY and SVGAGI. This CDR3 contains 15 residues. The ends lost 2 bases at V and 2 bases at J; junction bases unmatched: 3. In DNA form, the CDR3 reads TGTGCCAGCAGTTACAGCCAGGGGGCCACAGATACGCAGTATTTT. Translated: CASSYSQGATDTQYF.

This clone was found once. This chain connects TRBV7-2 to TRBJ2-6; the D gene is possibly TRBD2 (5 bases). The germline V gene encodes CDR1 SGHTA and CDR2 FQGNSA. The length of the CDR3 is 15 residues. The germline V and J ends were trimmed by 3 bases and 0 bases, with 6 bases remaining between them. The CDR3 here is CASSFRDSGANVLTF. The CDR3 nucleotides are TGTGCCAGCAGCTTTCGGGACTCTGGGGCCAACGTCCTGACTTTC. Looking up the rest from reference TRBV7-2 and TRBJ2-6 gives the full variable domain: GAGVSQSPSNKVTEKGKDVELRCDPISGHTALYWYRQSLGQGLEFLIYFQGNSAPDKSGLPSDRFSAERTGGSVSTLTIQRTQQEDSAVYLCASSFRDSGANVLTFGAGSRLTVL.

This clone was counted a few times. This chain links TRBV6-5 with TRBJ1-1; possibly TRBD1 for D (5 bases). Trimming took off 2 bases at V and 4 bases at J, with 14 bases between the two ends. Germline lookup yields CDR1 MNHEY and CDR2 SVGAGI. The CDR3 is 15 amino acids. CDR3 sequence (DNA): TGTGCCAGCAGTTACCAGACACGGGGGTTCACTGAAGCTTTCTTT. Its protein product is CASSYQTRGFTEAFF.

The V gene is TRBV5-6, the J gene TRBJ2-1, with D perhaps matching TRBD1 (5 bases). The CDR3 totals 13 residues. The germline V gene encodes CDR1 SGHDT and CDR2 YYEEEE. V was clipped by 4 bases and J by 7 bases, with 12 bases between them. This CDR3 is CASSVQDSNEQFF. The CDR3, as DNA: TGTGCCAGCAGCGTACAGGATTCGAATGAGCAGTTCTTC. The whole variable domain, filled in from reference TRBV5-6 and TRBJ2-1, reads DAGVTQSPTHLIKTRGQQVTLRCSPKSGHDTVSWYQQALGQGPQFIFQYYEEEERQRGNFPDRFSGHQFPNYSSELNVNALLLGDSALYLCASSVQDSNEQFFGPGTRLTVL.

The chain carries TRBV5-1 and TRBJ2-5, with 11 bases lining up with TRBD2. The CDR3 loop spans 17 amino acids. Looked up from germline, CDR1 is SGHRS and CDR2 is YFSETQ. Unmatched junction bases numbered 8, after V lost 2 bases and J lost 2 bases. The CDR3, as DNA: TGCGCCAGCAGCTTCGCAAGGGGACTAGCGGAACAAGAGACCCAGTACTTC. Residues: CASSFARGLAEQETQYF. The full variable domain, with the rest looked up from reference TRBV5-1 and TRBJ2-5, is KAGVTQTPRYLIKTRGQQVTLSCSPISGHRSVSWYQQTPGQGLQFLFEYFSETQRNKGNFPGRFSGRQFSNSRSEMNVSTLELGDSALYLCASSFARGLAEQETQYFGPGTRLLVL.

CDR3 sequence reads: CAIRLAGGENEQFF. The CDR3 DNA reads TGTGCCATCCGGCTAGCGGGAGGCGAGAATGAGCAGTTCTTC. The chain joins TRBV10-3 to TRBJ2-1, with TRBD2 matching 11 bases. V lost 8 bases, J lost 7 bases, and 7 bases stayed unmatched. Germline values: CDR1 ENHRY, CDR2 SYGVKD. This CDR3 spans 14 amino acids.

This clone was found once. The CDR3 spells CASSYFGTSGNEQFF. The CDR3 DNA follows: TGTGCCAGCAGTTACTTCGGGACTAGCGGCAATGAGCAGTTCTTC. J is TRBJ2-1 and V is TRBV6-5; 11 bases line up with TRBD2. Germline values: CDR1 MNHEY, CDR2 SVGAGI. CDR3 length equals 15 residues. J lost 6 bases, V lost 1 base, and 2 bases had no gene match.

This clone has a single count. The V gene is TRBV27, the J gene TRBJ1-6; unclear D gene. Trimming shortened V by 3 bases and J by 0 bases, and 6 bases separated the two germline ends. The CDR3 is 15 amino acids. Germline V gene lookup returns CDR1 MNHEY and CDR2 SMNVEV (reference sequence). This CDR3 is CASSLGSSYNSPLHF. CDR3 sequence (DNA): TGTGCCAGCAGTTTGGGGAGCTCCTATAATTCACCCCTCCACTTT.

This chain uses TRBV5-1 with TRBJ2-1; TRBD2 matches at 10 bases. Germline V gene sequence: CDR1 SGHRS, CDR2 YFSETQ. This CDR3 comprises 15 residues. The J segment lost 4 bases and the V segment lost 5 bases, leaving 6 bases of the junction unmatched. The CDR3 DNA is TGCGCCAGCAGGGCGGGACTAGCGATGTACAATGAGCAGTTCTTC. Translation: CASRAGLAMYNEQFF.

The rearrangement links TRBV29-1 to TRBJ1-5; 7 nucleotides agree with TRBD1. The CDR3 has 14 amino acids. V dropped 6 bases and J dropped 4; count of bases not matched to a gene: 9. Germline V gene data show CDR1 as SQVTM and CDR2 as ANQGSEA. The CDR3 loop reads CSVRWDSSNQPQHF. CDR3 DNA: TGCAGCGTGAGATGGGACAGTAGTAATCAGCCCCAGCATTTT.

A remark on this clone: At one of its ends the junction is not consistent with the germline gene, which may arise from a read error. V gene TRBV2 combines with J gene TRBJ2-5; 9 bases match TRBD2. The CDR3 extends over 15 amino acids. The germline V gene encodes CDR1 SNHLY and CDR2 FYNNEI. The DNA of the CDR3 is TGTGCCAGCAGGCCCTCCGTGGCGGGGGGGCCCAGCCGGAACTTC. Translating gives CASRPSVAGGPSRNF.

V is TRBV27 and J is TRBJ2-1, with 9 nucleotides matching TRBD2. With V trimmed by 6 bases and J by 7 bases, 10 bases remained unmatched. Germline assignment: CDR1 MNHEY and CDR2 SMNVEV (reference sequence). The CDR3 spans 15 residues. In DNA, the CDR3 is TGTGCCAGCAGCGCAATGGCTAGCGGGGTTAATGAGCAGTTCTTC. Translated: CASSAMASGVNEQFF.

Worth noting for this clone: The same CDR3 can be traced to other DNA sequences in this sample. The chain uses TRBV4-1 and TRBJ1-6; TRBD1 matches 9 bases. The CDR3 is made up of 15 amino acids. The trim removed 4 bases at V and 5 bases at J, leaving 3 bases unmatched. Germline values: CDR1 MGHRA, CDR2 YSYEKL. In DNA form, the CDR3 reads TGCGCCAGCAGCCTTAGGGACAGGGATAATTCACCCCTCCACTTT. Residues: CASSLRDRDNSPLHF.

This clone came up once. The J gene is TRBJ2-2, the V gene TRBV2, with 7 nucleotides matching TRBD1. This CDR3 has 13 amino acids. Germline V gene data show CDR1 as SNHLY and CDR2 as FYNNEI. V lost 6 bases and J lost 6; bases outside the gene matches: 4. DNA for the CDR3: TGTGCCAGCAGGCAGGGGACAGCCGGGGAGCTGTTTTTT. It translates to CASRQGTAGELFF.